This T cell receptor (beta chain) comes out of a study of cytomegalovirus exposure and HLA in healthy donors. Study observations and caveats: Many donors carried some public TCRs, although rarity characterized most TCR sequences. Specificity of a few CMV-associated chains for CMV antigens was verified in vitro.

This clone came up once. The antigen remains unidentified. The CDR3 contains 14 residues. V was cut by 3 bases and J by 0 bases, with 10 bases left in between. Germline CDR1 SGDLS, CDR2 YYNGEE. This table comes from immunoSEQ multiplex PCR, and its TCRdb copy is limited to in-frame clones, with some not included. The sample carries about 220,000 clones, around nine tenths recorded once. The chain carries TRBV9 and TRBJ2-7; the D gene is possibly TRBD2 (6 bases). What was sequenced was PBMCs. This TCR was recovered from a man between 18 and 35 years old in good health and CMV-seronegative. In DNA form, the CDR3 reads TGTGCCAGCAGCGCCGCGGGGAGCTCCTACGAGCAGTACTTC. This encodes CASSAAGSSYEQYF.